These 21 T cell receptor beta chains were all obtained from the same sample, sequenced in a study of blood T cell repertoires in COVID-19. The method was immunoSEQ multiplex PCR; TCRdb's version includes in-frame clones alone and lacks a portion of them. The repertoire holds some 200,000 clones, with around 80% as singletons. The source material was peripheral blood. These TCRs come from a human donor with acute or convalescent COVID-19. The donor label of this sample is uncertain.

The chain carries TRBV3-1 (or the pseudogene TRBV3-2) and TRBJ1-5; a possible D gene is TRBD1 (6 bases). The germline V gene has CDR1 LGHDT and CDR2 YNNKEL (reference sequence). V was trimmed by 1 base and J by 6 bases, leaving 16 bases between them. The CDR3 covers 16 residues. This CDR3 is CASSQGSASRGQPQHF. The CDR3 DNA reads TGTGCCAGCAGCCAAGGGTCGGCAAGCAGGGGTCAGCCCCAGCATTTT.

This clone was observed a single time. The chain links TRBV7-2 to TRBJ2-2; 7 nucleotides agree with TRBD1. In germline, CDR1 is SGHTA, CDR2 FQGNSA. The CDR3 sequence is 15 residues long. Trimming cost V 4 bases and J 6 bases; bases outside gene matches: 8. The CDR3, as DNA: TGTGCCAGCAGCTCTACAGGGGTTAGGTCCGGGGAGCTGTTTTTT. This codes for CASSSTGVRSGELFF.

The V call is TRBV3-1 (or the pseudogene TRBV3-2), the J call TRBJ2-7; TRBD1 aligns across 7 bases. Trimming removed 4 bases from V and 2 bases from J; junction bases left unmatched: 5. Germline CDR1 reads LGHDT; CDR2 reads YNNKEL (reference sequence). The CDR3 totals 14 residues. The CDR3 is CASSPGTVPYEQYF. The CDR3 region has the DNA TGTGCCAGCAGCCCCGGGACAGTTCCCTACGAGCAGTACTTC.

This clone was counted once. The chain has TRBV6-5 and TRBJ1-6; weak D call: TRBD1 (5 bases). This CDR3 is built from 13 residues. Germline values: CDR1 MNHEY, CDR2 SVGAGI. V dropped 0 bases and J dropped 12 bases, with 9 bases sitting between them. CDR3 protein: CASSYSTGGPLHF. The DNA of the CDR3 is TGTGCCAGCAGTTACTCGACGGGGGGACCCCTCCACTTT.

The gene calls are TRBV28 and TRBJ1-1, with 7 bases fitting TRBD1. Trimming took 2 bases from V and 6 from J; bases not matched to a gene: 9. CDR1 and CDR2 from the germline V gene are MDHEN and SYDVKM. The length of the CDR3 is 15 residues. CDR3 sequence: CASSLKTGAVSEAFF. The CDR3 DNA is TGTGCCAGCAGTTTAAAAACAGGGGCGGTTTCTGAAGCTTTCTTT.

This clone was seen only a few times. Different DNA sequences within this sample yield the same CDR3. The rearrangement joins TRBV29-1 to TRBJ2-7; D possibly corresponds to TRBD1 (6 bases). Germline lookup yields CDR1 SQVTM and CDR2 ANQGSEA. V lost 5 bases and J lost 1, with 12 bases in between. The CDR3 length is 13 residues. The CDR3 protein is CSVSTGYSYEQYF. CDR3 nucleotides: TGCAGCGTTTCGACAGGCTATTCCTACGAGCAGTACTTC.

The chain combines TRBV30 with TRBJ1-2, with D possibly being TRBD1 (5 bases). The CDR3 length is 13 residues. V was trimmed by 3 bases and J by 7 bases, leaving 15 bases between them. The germline V gene encodes CDR1 GTSNPN and CDR2 SVGIG (reference sequence). The CDR3 loop is CAWSVQGLGGYTF. The CDR3 region has the DNA TGTGCCTGGAGCGTCCAGGGCCTGGGTGGCTACACCTTC.

The chain links TRBV7-2 to TRBJ2-7; TRBD1 agrees at 11 bases. Germline assignment: CDR1 SGHTA and CDR2 FQGNSA. V was clipped by 4 bases and J by 4 bases; unmatched bases: 3. This CDR3 region has 14 residues. In DNA, the CDR3 is TGTGCCAGCAGCTCCGGACAGGGGGCGTACGAGCAGTACTTC. It is translated as CASSSGQGAYEQYF.

CDR3 sequence reads: CASSIDRAHGYTF. In DNA form, the CDR3 reads TGTGCCAGCAGTATCGACAGGGCCCATGGCTACACCTTC. The rearrangement links TRBV6-2 or TRBV6-3 to TRBJ1-2, with TRBD1 matching over 7 bases. The germline CDR1 and CDR2 sequences are MNHEY and SVGEGT. Trimming cost V 5 bases and J 6 bases; bases outside gene matches: 6. The CDR3 totals 13 residues.

The V and J genes are TRBV7-2 and TRBJ2-7, with TRBD1 identical over 7 bases. This CDR3 region has 14 residues. Germline V gene sequence: CDR1 SGHTA, CDR2 FQGNSA. The V gene end was trimmed by 5 bases and the J gene end by 0 bases; junction bases not matched to a gene: 4. CDR3: CASSAQGSSYEQYF. The CDR3 DNA sequence: TGTGCCAGCAGCGCACAGGGGAGCTCCTACGAGCAGTACTTC.

The chain is built from TRBV7-3 and TRBJ2-3; D remains ambiguous. V lost 5 bases and J lost 8, with 17 bases in between. CDR1 is SGHTA, CDR2 FQGTGA, per germline. The CDR3 consists of 14 residues. The CDR3 sequence is CASSPRRADVTQYF. DNA of the CDR3: TGTGCCAGCAGCCCTAGGCGAGCCGATGTTACGCAGTATTTT.

The gene calls are TRBV9 and TRBJ1-2, with a weak D call TRBD1 (6 bases). CDR1 and CDR2 from the germline V gene are SGDLS and YYNGEE. The V end lost 7 bases, the J end lost 4 bases, and 11 bases lay between the germline ends. CDR3 length equals 12 residues. DNA of the CDR3: TGTGCCAGCGGACAGAATTCCTATGGCTACACCTTC. Residues: CASGQNSYGYTF.

The chain couples TRBV5-1 to TRBJ1-2; D perhaps matches TRBD1 (6 bases). This CDR3 is built from 13 residues. Trimming left V 4 bases short and J 2 bases short, with 9 bases between. CDR1 and CDR2 (germline): SGHRS, YFSETQ. CDR3 nucleotides: TGCGCCAGCAGCCCAGGGGCCAACTATGGCTACACCTTC. It specifies CASSPGANYGYTF.

The chain combines TRBV6-5 with TRBJ1-1; D is unresolved. V was trimmed by 2 bases and J by 11 bases, leaving 15 bases between them. Germline lookup yields CDR1 MNHEY and CDR2 SVGAGI. The CDR3 sequence is 13 residues long. The CDR3 protein is CASSYLLSGRAFF. CDR3 sequence (DNA): TGTGCCAGCAGTTACCTATTGTCAGGCAGGGCTTTCTTT.

The V call is TRBV6-2 or TRBV6-3, the J call TRBJ2-1; D might be TRBD2 (5 bases). CDR1 MNHEY and CDR2 SVGEGT come from the germline V gene. V lost 2 bases, J lost 8 bases, and 13 bases lay in between. This CDR3 is 14 amino acids long. The CDR3 here is CASSYGGPADEQFF. CDR3 bases: TGTGCCAGCAGTTACGGCGGGCCAGCCGATGAGCAGTTCTTC.

This clone appeared a single time. The rearrangement joins TRBV4-3 to TRBJ2-1, with D maybe TRBD2 (6 bases). In germline, CDR1 is LGHNA, CDR2 YSLEER. CDR3 size: 16 residues. The V end was cut by 1 base, the J end by 0 bases, with 10 bases between. The CDR3 is CASSQVAGSSYNEQFF. CDR3 coding DNA: TGCGCCAGCAGCCAAGTGGCCGGGAGCTCCTACAATGAGCAGTTCTTC.

V is TRBV23-1 and J is TRBJ2-5; maybe TRBD1 (6 bases). TRBV23-1 qualifies as an ORF whose function is uncertain. V lost 3 bases and J lost 5, with 13 bases in between. This CDR3 region has 14 residues. This CDR3 is CASSQVQGEETQYF. In DNA, the CDR3 is TGCGCCAGCAGTCAGGTACAGGGAGAGGAGACCCAGTACTTC.

The chain has TRBV5-5 and TRBJ2-5; 8 bases line up with TRBD2. This CDR3 comprises 18 residues. Germline values: CDR1 SGHKS, CDR2 YYEKEE (reference sequence). With V trimmed by 0 bases and J by 0 bases, 10 bases remained unmatched. CDR3 nucleotide sequence: TGTGCCAGCAGCTTGGGAGGGACTAGATTAGGGTACCAAGAGACCCAGTACTTC. Translated: CASSLGGTRLGYQETQYF.

The V and J genes are TRBV21-1 and TRBJ1-4; TRBD1, the D gene given by the table, was not confirmed from the DNA. TRBV21-1 is termed a pseudogene. The CDR3 runs 15 residues. The CDR3 sequence: CASSTPRRADEKLFF. As DNA, the CDR3 is TGTGCCAGCAGCACTCCCCGCAGGGCGGATGAAAAACTGTTTTTT.

The rearrangement joins TRBV6-5 to TRBJ2-5; 13 bases align to TRBD2. Losses at the gene ends were 6 bases for V and 5 bases for J; bases not matched to a gene: 6. CDR1 and CDR2 (germline): MNHEY, SVGAGI. The CDR3 covers 15 residues. CDR3 DNA: TGTGCCAGCAGATGGACTAGCGGGAGCGTGGAGACCCAGTACTTC. This codes for CASRWTSGSVETQYF.

J is TRBJ2-7 and V is TRBV7-2; 11 bases fit TRBD2. The length of the CDR3 is 16 residues. V dropped 1 base and J dropped 5; count of bases not matched to a gene: 7. The germline V gene encodes CDR1 SGHTA and CDR2 FQGNSA. In nucleotides, the CDR3 is TGTGCCAGCAGCTTAGAAACGGCTAGCGGGAGGAACGAGCAGTACTTC. Its translation is CASSLETASGRNEQYF.